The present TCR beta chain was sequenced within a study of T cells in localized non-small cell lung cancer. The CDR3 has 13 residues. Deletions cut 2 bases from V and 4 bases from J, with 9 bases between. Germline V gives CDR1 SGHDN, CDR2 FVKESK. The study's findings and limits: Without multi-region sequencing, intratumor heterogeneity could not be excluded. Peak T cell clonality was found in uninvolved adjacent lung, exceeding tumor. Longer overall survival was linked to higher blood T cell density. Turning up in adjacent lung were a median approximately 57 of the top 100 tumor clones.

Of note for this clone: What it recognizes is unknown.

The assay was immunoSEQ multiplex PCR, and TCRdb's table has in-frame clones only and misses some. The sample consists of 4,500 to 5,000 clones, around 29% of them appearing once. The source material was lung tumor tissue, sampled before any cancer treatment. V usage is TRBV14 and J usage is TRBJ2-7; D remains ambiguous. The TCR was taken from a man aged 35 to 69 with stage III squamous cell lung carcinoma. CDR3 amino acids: CASSQIEKYEQYF. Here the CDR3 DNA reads TGTGCCAGCAGCCAAATTGAGAAATACGAGCAGTACTTC.